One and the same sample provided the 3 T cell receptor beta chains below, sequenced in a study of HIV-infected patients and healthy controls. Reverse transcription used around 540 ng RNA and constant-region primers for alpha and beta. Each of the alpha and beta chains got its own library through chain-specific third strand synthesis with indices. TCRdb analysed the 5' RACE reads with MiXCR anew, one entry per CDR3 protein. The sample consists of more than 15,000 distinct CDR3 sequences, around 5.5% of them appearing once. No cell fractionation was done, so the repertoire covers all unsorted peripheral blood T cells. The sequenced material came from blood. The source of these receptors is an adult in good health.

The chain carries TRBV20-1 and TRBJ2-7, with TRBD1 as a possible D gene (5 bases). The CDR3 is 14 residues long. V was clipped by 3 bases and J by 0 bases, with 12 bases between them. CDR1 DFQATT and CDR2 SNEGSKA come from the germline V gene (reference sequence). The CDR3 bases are TGCAGTGCTAGTGGGGCAGGGTTCTCCTACGAGCAGTACTTC. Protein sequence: CSASGAGFSYEQYF.

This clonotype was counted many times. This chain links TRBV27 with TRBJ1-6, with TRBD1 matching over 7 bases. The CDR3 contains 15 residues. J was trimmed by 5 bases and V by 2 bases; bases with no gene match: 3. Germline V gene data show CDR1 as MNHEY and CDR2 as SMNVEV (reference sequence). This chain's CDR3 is CASSLTRGNNSPLHF. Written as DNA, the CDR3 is TGTGCCAGCAGTTTAACCAGGGGGAATAATTCACCCCTCCACTTT.

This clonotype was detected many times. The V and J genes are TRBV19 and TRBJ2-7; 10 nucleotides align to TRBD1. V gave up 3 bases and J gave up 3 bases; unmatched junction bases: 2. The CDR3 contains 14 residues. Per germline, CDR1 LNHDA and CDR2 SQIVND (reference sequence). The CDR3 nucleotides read TGTGCCAGTAGTATGGGGACAGGGGACTACGAGCAGTACTTC. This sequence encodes CASSMGTGDYEQYF.